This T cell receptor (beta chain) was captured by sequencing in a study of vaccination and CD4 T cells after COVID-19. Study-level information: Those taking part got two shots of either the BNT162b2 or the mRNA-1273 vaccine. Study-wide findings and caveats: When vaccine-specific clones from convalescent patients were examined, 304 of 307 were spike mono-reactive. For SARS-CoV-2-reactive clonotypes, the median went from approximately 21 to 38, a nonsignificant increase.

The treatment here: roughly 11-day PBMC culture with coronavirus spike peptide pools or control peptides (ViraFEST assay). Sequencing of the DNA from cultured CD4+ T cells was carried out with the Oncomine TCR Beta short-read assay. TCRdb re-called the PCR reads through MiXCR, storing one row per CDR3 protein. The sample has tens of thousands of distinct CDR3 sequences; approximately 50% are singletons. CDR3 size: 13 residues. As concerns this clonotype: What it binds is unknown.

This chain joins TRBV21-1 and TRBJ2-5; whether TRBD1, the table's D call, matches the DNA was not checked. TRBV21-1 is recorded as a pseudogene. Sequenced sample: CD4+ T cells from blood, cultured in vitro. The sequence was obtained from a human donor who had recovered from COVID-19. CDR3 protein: CASSTTGEETQYF. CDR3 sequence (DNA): TGTGCCAGCAGCACGACAGGGGAAGAGACCCAGTACTTC.